What follows are 22 T cell receptor beta chains derived from one specimen sequenced in a study of Graves' ophthalmopathy and Graves' hyperthyroidism. Amplification of the TCR beta CDR3 regions used RNA transcripts (as template). Second-round multiplex PCR came after a first-round RT-PCR that employed HTBI primers. TCRdb called the multiplex PCR reads again in MiXCR, with one record for every CDR3 protein. Of about 39,000 distinct CDR3 sequences in the sample, approximately 46% were seen once. The specimen was peripheral blood. These receptors were taken from an adult woman with stable Graves' hyperthyroidism.

V usage is TRBV25-1 and J usage is TRBJ1-2, with TRBD1 matching over 7 bases. This CDR3 region has 13 residues. Germline CDR1 MGHDK, CDR2 SYGVNS. J was trimmed by 4 bases and V by 4 bases; bases with no gene match: 3. The CDR3: CASSVQGSYGYTF. Here the CDR3 DNA reads TGTGCCAGCAGTGTACAGGGGAGCTATGGCTACACCTTC.

This clonotype has a count of ten or more. This sequence joins TRBV4-1 and TRBJ1-3; D is uncertain. Trimming took off 0 bases at V and 0 bases at J, with 12 bases between the two ends. Germline V gene lookup returns CDR1 MGHRA and CDR2 YSYEKL. The CDR3 is made up of 17 amino acids. CDR3 nucleotide sequence: TGCGCCAGCAGCCAAGATTTAGGCGTCTACTCTGGAAACACCATATATTTT. It yields the protein CASSQDLGVYSGNTIYF.

This clonotype came up a few times. The chain is built from TRBV20-1 and TRBJ2-5; the match to TRBD2 covers 11 bases. Germline lookup yields CDR1 DFQATT and CDR2 SNEGSKA (reference sequence). V shed 6 bases and J 5 bases; nucleotides not matched to a gene: 8. The CDR3 has 14 residues. In DNA, the CDR3 is TGCAGTGCCAGGATGACTAGCGGGACCGAGACCCAGTACTTC. This gives the protein CSARMTSGTETQYF.

This sequence joins TRBV7-9 and TRBJ1-2; a weak D match, TRBD1 (6 bases). Trimming shortened V by 1 base and J by 4 bases, and 13 bases separated the two germline ends. CDR1 is SEHNR, CDR2 FQNEAQ, per germline (reference sequence). This CDR3 is 15 amino acids long. CDR3 region: CASSLVIEQGYGYTF. The CDR3 DNA reads as TGTGCCAGCAGCTTAGTTATCGAACAGGGCTATGGCTACACCTTC.

This clonotype was seen many times. The J gene is TRBJ1-5, the V gene TRBV24-1; 9 bases agree with TRBD1. Germline V CDR1 and CDR2: KGHDR, SFDVKD. V gave up 6 bases and J gave up 4 bases; unmatched junction bases: 9. The CDR3 consists of 16 residues. The CDR3 DNA follows: TGTGCCACCAGTAAAGCGTCTGGGACAGGGAATCAGCCCCAGCATTTT. This codes for CATSKASGTGNQPQHF.

This sequence joins TRBV20-1 and TRBJ2-5; D is possibly TRBD2 (6 bases). V lost 7 bases, J lost 2 bases, and 11 bases lay in between. The CDR3 runs 12 residues. Germline CDR1 and CDR2: DFQATT and SNEGSKA (reference sequence). The CDR3 is CSVDGSQETQYF. The CDR3 nucleotides read TGCAGTGTGGACGGGAGTCAAGAGACCCAGTACTTC.

Only a few counts were recorded for this clonotype. Without the conserved terminal phenylalanine or tryptophan, this CDR3 likely stems from a read error. This CDR3 reads CASSLLVETGAFI. DNA of the CDR3: TGTGCCAGCAGCTTATTGGTAGAAACTGGAGCTTTCATT. V usage is TRBV7-8 and J usage is TRBJ1-1; no firm D call. This CDR3 region has 13 residues. Germline V CDR1 and CDR2: SGHVS, FQNEAQ.

There are many counts of this clonotype. The V gene is TRBV4-2, the J gene TRBJ2-5; maybe TRBD2 (5 bases). This CDR3 region has 16 residues. Per the germline V gene, CDR1 is LGHNA and CDR2 is YNFKEQ. The V and J ends lost 0 bases and 1 base respectively, with 12 bases between them. The CDR3 region has the DNA TGTGCCAGCAGCCAAGATAGCGTGCAGCTCCAAGAGACCCAGTACTTC. Protein: CASSQDSVQLQETQYF.

This clonotype has more than one count but fewer than ten. The rearrangement joins TRBV29-1 to TRBJ1-1; the D gene is possibly TRBD1 (6 bases). CDR3 size: 14 residues. Germline CDR1 and CDR2: SQVTM and ANQGSEA. V was shortened by 3 bases and J by 3 bases, with 14 bases between the two germline ends. The CDR3 bases are TGCAGCGTTGATAAGGGGGAAGGGGACACTGAAGCTTTCTTT. Its protein is CSVDKGEGDTEAFF.

This sequence joins TRBV9 and TRBJ1-6; perhaps TRBD1 as D (6 bases). The CDR3 length is 14 residues. Deletions cut 10 bases from V and 8 bases from J, with 19 bases between. CDR1 and CDR2 from the germline V gene are SGDLS and YYNGEE. The CDR3 DNA reads TGTGCCGGCCGCCTGGAACAGGGTGATTCACCCCTCCACTTT. It specifies CAGRLEQGDSPLHF. The full variable domain, in which reference TRBV9 and TRBJ1-6 provide the parts outside the CDR3, is DSGVTQTPKHLITATGQRVTLRCSPRSGDLSVYWYQQSLDQGLQFLIQYYNGEERAKGNILERFSAQQFPDLHSELNLSSLELGDSALYFCAGRLEQGDSPLHFGNGTRLTVT.

This clonotype was detected many times. The V gene is TRBV4-1, the J gene TRBJ1-5; no definite D call. Trimming pared 0 bases from V and 4 bases from J, leaving 7 bases between. Germline-derived CDR1 and CDR2 are MGHRA and YSYEKL. CDR3 size: 14 residues. CDR3 amino acids: CASSQDHGNQPQHF. The DNA of the CDR3 is TGCGCCAGCAGCCAAGATCACGGGAATCAGCCCCAGCATTTT.

The V gene is TRBV9, the J gene TRBJ1-1; 8 nucleotides align to TRBD1. Germline V gene sequence: CDR1 SGDLS, CDR2 YYNGEE. Trimming cost V 4 bases and J 1 base; bases outside gene matches: 6. The CDR3 loop spans 15 amino acids. The CDR3 DNA follows: TGTGCCAGCAGCCCCACCGGGACAGGGAACACTGAAGCTTTCTTT. Its translation is CASSPTGTGNTEAFF. The full variable domain, completed using reference TRBV9 and TRBJ1-1, is DSGVTQTPKHLITATGQRVTLRCSPRSGDLSVYWYQQSLDQGLQFLIQYYNGEERAKGNILERFSAQQFPDLHSELNLSSLELGDSALYFCASSPTGTGNTEAFFGQGTRLTVV.

This clonotype was counted many times. The V call is TRBV4-1, the J call TRBJ2-7, with 9 bases that match TRBD2. The V gene end was trimmed by 0 bases and the J gene end by 0 bases; junction bases not matched to a gene: 12. CDR1 MGHRA and CDR2 YSYEKL come from the germline V gene. The CDR3 runs 19 residues. In DNA, the CDR3 is TGCGCCAGCAGCCAAGAGAGAGGGCTAGCGGGATACATCTCCTACGAGCAGTACTTC. The encoded protein is CASSQERGLAGYISYEQYF.

This clonotype was detected ten times or more. The CDR3 protein is CASSVTAGVSYEQYF. DNA of the CDR3: TGTGCCAGTAGTGTCACCGCAGGGGTTTCCTACGAGCAGTACTTC. The chain employs TRBV19 and TRBJ2-7, with TRBD1 as a possible D gene (6 bases). The germline CDR1 and CDR2 sequences are LNHDA and SQIVND (reference sequence). V lost 5 bases and J lost 1, with 15 bases in between. The CDR3 covers 15 residues.

A few counts support this clonotype. The rearrangement joins TRBV7-3 to TRBJ2-1; D possibly corresponds to TRBD2 (6 bases). The V gene's germline CDR1 is SGHTA and CDR2 FQGTGA. V gave up 3 bases and J gave up 0 bases, with 12 bases separating them. This CDR3 spans 16 amino acids. CDR3 sequence reads: CASSLFAGSSYNEQFF. CDR3 DNA: TGTGCCAGCAGCTTGTTCGCGGGATCCTCCTACAATGAGCAGTTCTTC.

Ten or more counts support this clonotype. The rearrangement joins TRBV12-3 or TRBV12-4 to TRBJ2-7; the D gene is possibly TRBD1 (5 bases). V dropped 3 bases and J dropped 2 bases, with 8 bases sitting between them. The CDR3 is 13 amino acids. CDR3 amino acids: CASSFQGTYEQYF. DNA for the CDR3: TGTGCCAGCAGTTTTCAGGGAACCTACGAGCAGTACTTC.

This clonotype was recorded at least ten times. The chain employs TRBV10-2 and TRBJ2-5, with D perhaps TRBD1 (6 bases). From germline, CDR1 is WSHSY and CDR2 SAAADI. The CDR3 is 15 residues long. V was cut by 2 bases and J by 5 bases, with 15 bases left in between. In DNA form, the CDR3 reads TGCGCCAGCAGTGAGGGACAGCCAAGATGGGAGACCCAGTACTTC. It yields the protein CASSEGQPRWETQYF.

Notes on this clonotype: A read error may account for a junction end that differs from germline. This sequence joins TRBV6-6 and TRBJ2-5, with unresolved D. Per the germline V gene, CDR1 is MNHNY and CDR2 is SVGAGI (reference sequence). The CDR3 is made up of 12 amino acids. CDR3 DNA sequence: TGCGCCAGCAGTTTAACCGCGGAGACCCAGTGCTTC. Translation: CASSLTAETQCF.

The chain combines TRBV20-1 with TRBJ1-1, with 7 bases that match TRBD1. Germline CDR1 is DFQATT and CDR2 is SNEGSKA (reference sequence). CDR3 length: 15 residues. V lost 3 bases, J lost 0 bases, and 7 bases stayed unmatched. The CDR3 DNA reads TGCAGTGCTAGCGGTAGGGGACAGCTGAACACTGAAGCTTTCTTT. Translating it yields CSASGRGQLNTEAFF.

The rearrangement uses TRBV15 and TRBJ2-1; 7 bases map to TRBD2. This CDR3 has 16 amino acids. J gave up 5 bases and V 5 bases, and 12 bases lay outside the gene matches. Germline CDR1 is LNHNV and CDR2 is YYDKDF (reference sequence). The CDR3 loop reads CATSPRGALADNEQFF. The DNA of the CDR3 is TGTGCCACCAGCCCCAGAGGCGCTCTAGCGGACAATGAGCAGTTCTTC.

V and J are TRBV7-2 and TRBJ1-4; no clear D gene. The germline V gene has CDR1 SGHTA and CDR2 FQGNSA. Trimming pared 5 bases from V and 8 bases from J, leaving 12 bases between. The CDR3 has 13 residues. Written as DNA, the CDR3 is TGTGCCAGCAGCCAAGAATGGGCGGAAAAACTGTTTTTT. Its protein product is CASSQEWAEKLFF. Variable domain in full (rest from reference TRBV7-2 and TRBJ1-4): GAGVSQSPSNKVTEKGKDVELRCDPISGHTALYWYRQSLGQGLEFLIYFQGNSAPDKSGLPSDRFSAERTGGSVSTLTIQRTQQEDSAVYLCASSQEWAEKLFFGSGTQLSVL.

Turning to this clonotype: Since the CDR3 does not end with the conserved phenylalanine or tryptophan, this likely comes from a read error. V is TRBV6-1 and J is TRBJ1-5; TRBD1 matches 7 bases. Germline CDR1 MNHNS, CDR2 SASEGT. The CDR3 extends over 14 amino acids. CDR3 coding DNA: TGTGCTAGCAGTGGGGACAGCTCGACTCAGCCCCAGCATTCT. It translates to CASSGDSSTQPQHS.